This T cell receptor beta chain was sequenced in a study of CD8 T cells in ankylosing spondylitis. Regarding the study as a whole: Blood of patients with ankylosing spondylitis appeared to be characterized by a TCR beta motif of roughly eight highly homologous variants. As for the disease-linked clones, they showed a CD8+ phenotype and occurred at relatively low frequencies in peripheral blood. Reports say disease-linked clones showed up significantly more in matched ankylosing spondylitis synovial fluid.

To note about this clonotype: Its matching antigen is unknown.

TCRdb analysed the 5' RACE reads with MiXCR anew, one entry per CDR3 protein. The sample records around 430,000 distinct CDR3 sequences, roughly 15% being singletons. This CDR3 contains 12 residues. Germline V gives CDR1 SQVTM, CDR2 ANQGSEA. The V segment lost 6 bases and the J segment 3 bases; nucleotides outside the gene matches: 2. The sequence came from a male donor with ankylosing spondylitis. The chain has TRBV29-1 and TRBJ2-7, with 10 bases matching TRBD2. The sample consisted of blood, either unsorted or a sorted T cell fraction (not recorded which). The CDR3: CSVTSGDYEQYF. CDR3 in DNA: TGCAGCGTCACTAGCGGGGACTACGAGCAGTACTTC.